This T cell receptor beta chain was observed in a study of T cells in Graves' hyperthyroidism and ophthalmopathy. This CDR3 is 13 amino acids long. Germline CDR1 ENHRY, CDR2 SYGVKD. The germline V and J ends were trimmed by 11 bases and 0 bases, with 12 bases remaining between them. What was amplified from RNA transcripts were TCR beta CDR3 regions. HTBI primers were employed in a first-round RT-PCR of the TCR CDR3. From the multiplex PCR reads, TCRdb called clonotypes with MiXCR, one entry per CDR3 protein. The sample consists of 600,000 to 800,000 distinct CDR3 sequences, about a third of them appearing once.

This chain joins TRBV10-3 and TRBJ2-3; tentatively, D is TRBD2 (6 bases). The receptor was derived from a woman in her forties with Graves' hyperthyroidism. The sequenced sample was blood. The CDR3 DNA reads as TGTGCCGTGCGGGACGGTAGCACAGATACGCAGTATTTT. Its translation is CAVRDGSTDTQYF.